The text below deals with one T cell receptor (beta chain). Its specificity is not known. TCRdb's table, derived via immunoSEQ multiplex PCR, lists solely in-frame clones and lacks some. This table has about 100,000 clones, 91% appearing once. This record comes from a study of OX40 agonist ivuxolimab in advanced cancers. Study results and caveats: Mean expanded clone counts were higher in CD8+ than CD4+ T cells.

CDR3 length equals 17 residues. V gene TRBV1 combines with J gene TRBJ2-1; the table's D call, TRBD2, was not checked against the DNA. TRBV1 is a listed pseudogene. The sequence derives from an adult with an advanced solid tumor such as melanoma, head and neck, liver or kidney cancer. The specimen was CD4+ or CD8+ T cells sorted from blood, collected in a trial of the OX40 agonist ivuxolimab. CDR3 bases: TGCACCAGCAGCCCCCCAGGTAGTGGCGGGAAGTACAATGAGCAGTTCTTC. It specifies CTSSPPGSGGKYNEQFF.